This T cell receptor beta chain stems from a study of identical twins. Looked up from germline, CDR1 is LNHDA and CDR2 is SQIVND (reference sequence). There are 15 residues in the CDR3. The V gene lost 7 bases and the J gene lost 4 bases, with 14 bases spanning the gap. In TCRdb, the 5' RACE reads were re-called with MiXCR into one record per CDR3 protein. The table includes fewer than 500,000 distinct CDR3 sequences, approximately 25% detected once. These data are also associated with another study on T cells expressing NK-cell markers. That paper adds: Dominant NKG2C+ clonotypes made up about 1.0-7.0% of CD8+ T cells in six donors.

The clonotype was recovered from a woman younger than 30 in good health. Sequencing was done on a sample of CD4+ T cells sorted from blood. V gene TRBV19 combines with J gene TRBJ2-6; D uncertain. CDR3 sequence: CASTLGSTGANVLTF. For the CDR3, the DNA is TGTGCCAGTACCCTCGGGTCCACAGGGGCCAACGTCCTGACTTTC.